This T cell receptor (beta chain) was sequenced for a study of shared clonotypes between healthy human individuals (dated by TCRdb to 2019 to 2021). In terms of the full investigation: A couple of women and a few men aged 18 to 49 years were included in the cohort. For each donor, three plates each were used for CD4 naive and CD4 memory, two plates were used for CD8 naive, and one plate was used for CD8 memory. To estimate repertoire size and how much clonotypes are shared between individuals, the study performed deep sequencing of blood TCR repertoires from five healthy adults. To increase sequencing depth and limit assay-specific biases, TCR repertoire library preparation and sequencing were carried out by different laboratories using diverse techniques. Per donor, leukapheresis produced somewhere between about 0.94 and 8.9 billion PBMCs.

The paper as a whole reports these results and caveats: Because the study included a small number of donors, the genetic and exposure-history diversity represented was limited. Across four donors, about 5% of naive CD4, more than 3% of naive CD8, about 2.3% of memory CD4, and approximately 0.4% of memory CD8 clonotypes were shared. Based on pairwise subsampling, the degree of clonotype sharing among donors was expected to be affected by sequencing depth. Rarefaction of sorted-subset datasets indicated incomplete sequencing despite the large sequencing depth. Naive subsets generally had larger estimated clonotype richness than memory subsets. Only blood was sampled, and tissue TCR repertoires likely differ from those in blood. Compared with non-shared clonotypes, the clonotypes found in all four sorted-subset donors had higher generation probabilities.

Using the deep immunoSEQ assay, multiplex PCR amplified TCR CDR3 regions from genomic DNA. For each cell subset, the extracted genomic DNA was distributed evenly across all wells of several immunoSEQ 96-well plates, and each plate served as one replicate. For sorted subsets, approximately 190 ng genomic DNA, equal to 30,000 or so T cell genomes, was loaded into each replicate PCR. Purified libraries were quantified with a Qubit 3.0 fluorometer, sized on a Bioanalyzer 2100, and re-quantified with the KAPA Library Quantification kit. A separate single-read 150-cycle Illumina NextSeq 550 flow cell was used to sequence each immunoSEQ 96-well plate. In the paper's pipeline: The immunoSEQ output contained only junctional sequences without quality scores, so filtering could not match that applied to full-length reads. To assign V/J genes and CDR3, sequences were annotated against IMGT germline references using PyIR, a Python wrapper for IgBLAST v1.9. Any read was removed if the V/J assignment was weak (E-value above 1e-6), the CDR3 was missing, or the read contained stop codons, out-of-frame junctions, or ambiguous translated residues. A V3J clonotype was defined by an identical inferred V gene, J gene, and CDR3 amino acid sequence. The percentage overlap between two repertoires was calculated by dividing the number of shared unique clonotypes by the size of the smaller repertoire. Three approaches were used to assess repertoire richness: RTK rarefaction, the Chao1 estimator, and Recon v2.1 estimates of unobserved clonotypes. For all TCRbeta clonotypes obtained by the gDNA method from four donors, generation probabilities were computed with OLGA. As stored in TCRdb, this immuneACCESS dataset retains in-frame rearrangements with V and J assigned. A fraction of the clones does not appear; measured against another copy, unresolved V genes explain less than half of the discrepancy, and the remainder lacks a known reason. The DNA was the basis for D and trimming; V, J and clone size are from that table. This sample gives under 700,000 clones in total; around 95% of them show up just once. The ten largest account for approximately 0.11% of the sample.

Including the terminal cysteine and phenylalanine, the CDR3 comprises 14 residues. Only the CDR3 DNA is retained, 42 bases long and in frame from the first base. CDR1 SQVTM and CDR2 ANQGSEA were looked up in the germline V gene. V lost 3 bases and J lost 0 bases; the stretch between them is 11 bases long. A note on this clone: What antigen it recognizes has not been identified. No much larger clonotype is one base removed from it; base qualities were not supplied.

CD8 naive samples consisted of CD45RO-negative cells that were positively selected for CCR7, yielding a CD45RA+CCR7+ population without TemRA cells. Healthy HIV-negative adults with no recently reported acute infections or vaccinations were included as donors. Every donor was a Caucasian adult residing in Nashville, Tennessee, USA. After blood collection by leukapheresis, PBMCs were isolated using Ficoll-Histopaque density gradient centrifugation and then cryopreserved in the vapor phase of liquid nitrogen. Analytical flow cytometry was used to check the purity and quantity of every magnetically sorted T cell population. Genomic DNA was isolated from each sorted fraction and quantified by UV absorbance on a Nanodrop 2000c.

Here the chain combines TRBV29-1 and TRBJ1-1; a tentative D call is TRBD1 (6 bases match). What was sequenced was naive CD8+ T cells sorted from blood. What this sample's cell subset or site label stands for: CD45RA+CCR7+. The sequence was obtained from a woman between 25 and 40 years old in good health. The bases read TGCAGCGTTGACGCAGGGGTGGTGAACACTGAAGCTTTCTTT. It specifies CSVDAGVVNTEAFF.